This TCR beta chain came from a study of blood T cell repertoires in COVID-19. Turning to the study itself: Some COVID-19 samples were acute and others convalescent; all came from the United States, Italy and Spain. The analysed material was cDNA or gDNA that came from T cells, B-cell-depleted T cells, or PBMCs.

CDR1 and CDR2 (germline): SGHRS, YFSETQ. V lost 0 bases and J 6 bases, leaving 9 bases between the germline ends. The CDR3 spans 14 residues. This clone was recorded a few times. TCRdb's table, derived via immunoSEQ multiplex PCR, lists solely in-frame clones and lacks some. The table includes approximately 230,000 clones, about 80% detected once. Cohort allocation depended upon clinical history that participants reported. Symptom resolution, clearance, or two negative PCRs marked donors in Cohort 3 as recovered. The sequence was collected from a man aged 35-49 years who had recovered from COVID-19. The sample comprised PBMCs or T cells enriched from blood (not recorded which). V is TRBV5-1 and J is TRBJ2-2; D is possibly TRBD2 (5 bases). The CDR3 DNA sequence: TGCGCCAGCAGCTTGGCTCTAGCAGCCGGGGAGCTGTTTTTT. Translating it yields CASSLALAAGELFF.